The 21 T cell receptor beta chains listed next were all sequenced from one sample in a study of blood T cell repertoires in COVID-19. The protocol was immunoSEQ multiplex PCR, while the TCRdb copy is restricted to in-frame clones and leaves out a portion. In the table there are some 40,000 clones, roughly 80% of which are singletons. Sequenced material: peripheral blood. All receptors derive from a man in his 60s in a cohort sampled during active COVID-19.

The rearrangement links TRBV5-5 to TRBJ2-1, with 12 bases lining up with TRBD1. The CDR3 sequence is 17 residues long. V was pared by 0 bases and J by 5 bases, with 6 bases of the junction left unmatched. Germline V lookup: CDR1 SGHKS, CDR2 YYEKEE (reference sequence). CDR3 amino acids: CASSLELGQGANNEQFF. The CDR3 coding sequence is TGTGCCAGCAGCTTGGAACTGGGACAGGGGGCTAACAATGAGCAGTTCTTC.

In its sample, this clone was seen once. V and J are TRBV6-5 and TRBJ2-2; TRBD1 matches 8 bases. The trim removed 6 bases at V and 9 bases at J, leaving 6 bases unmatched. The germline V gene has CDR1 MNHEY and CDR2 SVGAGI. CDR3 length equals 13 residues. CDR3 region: CASSGQGPRELFF. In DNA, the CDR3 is TGTGCCAGCAGCGGACAGGGCCCTAGGGAGCTGTTTTTT.

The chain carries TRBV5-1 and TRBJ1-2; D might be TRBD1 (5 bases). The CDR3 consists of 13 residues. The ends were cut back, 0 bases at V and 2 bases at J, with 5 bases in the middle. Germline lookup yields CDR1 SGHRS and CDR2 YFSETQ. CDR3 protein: CASSLDRNYGYTF. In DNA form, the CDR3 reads TGCGCCAGCAGCTTGGACAGGAACTATGGCTACACCTTC.

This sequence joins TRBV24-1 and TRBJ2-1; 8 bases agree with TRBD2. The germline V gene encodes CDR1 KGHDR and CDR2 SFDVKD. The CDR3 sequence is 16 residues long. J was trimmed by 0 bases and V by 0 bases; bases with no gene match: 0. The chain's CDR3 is CATSDLGTSSYNEQFF. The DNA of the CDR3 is TGTGCCACCAGTGATTTGGGGACTAGCTCCTACAATGAGCAGTTCTTC.

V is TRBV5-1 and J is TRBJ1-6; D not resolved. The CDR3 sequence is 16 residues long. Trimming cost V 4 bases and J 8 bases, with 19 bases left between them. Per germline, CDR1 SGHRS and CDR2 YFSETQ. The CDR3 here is CASSPDVGRHDSPLHF. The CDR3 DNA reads TGCGCCAGCAGCCCGGATGTGGGGAGGCATGATTCACCCCTCCACTTT.

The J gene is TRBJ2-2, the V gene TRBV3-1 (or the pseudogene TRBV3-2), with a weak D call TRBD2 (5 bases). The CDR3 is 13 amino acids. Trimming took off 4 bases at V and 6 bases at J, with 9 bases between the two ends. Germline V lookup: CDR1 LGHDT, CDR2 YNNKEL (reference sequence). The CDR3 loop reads CASSRQRAGELFF. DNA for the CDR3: TGTGCCAGCAGCCGCCAGAGGGCCGGGGAGCTGTTTTTT.

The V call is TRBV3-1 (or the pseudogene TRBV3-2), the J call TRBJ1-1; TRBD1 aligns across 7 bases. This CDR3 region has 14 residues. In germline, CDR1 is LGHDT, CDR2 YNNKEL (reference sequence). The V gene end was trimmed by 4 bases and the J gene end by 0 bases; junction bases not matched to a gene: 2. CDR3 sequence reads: CASSRTGLNTEAFF. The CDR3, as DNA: TGTGCCAGCAGCCGGACAGGACTGAACACTGAAGCTTTCTTT.

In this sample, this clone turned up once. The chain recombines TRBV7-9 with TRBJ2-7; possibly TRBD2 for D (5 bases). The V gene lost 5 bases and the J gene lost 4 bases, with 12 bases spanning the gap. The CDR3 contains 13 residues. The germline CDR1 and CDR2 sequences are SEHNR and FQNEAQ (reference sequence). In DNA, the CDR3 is TGTGCCAGCAGCCGAGGGTTGGGATACGAGCAGTACTTC. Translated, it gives CASSRGLGYEQYF.

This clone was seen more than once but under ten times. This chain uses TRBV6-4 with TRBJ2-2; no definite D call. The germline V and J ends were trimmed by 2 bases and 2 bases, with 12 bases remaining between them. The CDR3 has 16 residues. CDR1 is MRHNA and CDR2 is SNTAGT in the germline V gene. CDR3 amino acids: CASSDASESNTGELFF. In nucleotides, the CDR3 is TGTGCCAGCAGTGACGCCAGCGAGTCTAACACCGGGGAGCTGTTTTTT.

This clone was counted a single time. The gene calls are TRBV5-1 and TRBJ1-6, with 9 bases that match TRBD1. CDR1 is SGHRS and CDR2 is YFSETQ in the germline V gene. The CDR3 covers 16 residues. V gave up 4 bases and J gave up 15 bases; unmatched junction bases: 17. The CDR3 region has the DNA TGCGCCAGCAGCCACGGGACAGGGAGCGGTCAATTCCTCCTCCACTTT. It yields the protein CASSHGTGSGQFLLHF.

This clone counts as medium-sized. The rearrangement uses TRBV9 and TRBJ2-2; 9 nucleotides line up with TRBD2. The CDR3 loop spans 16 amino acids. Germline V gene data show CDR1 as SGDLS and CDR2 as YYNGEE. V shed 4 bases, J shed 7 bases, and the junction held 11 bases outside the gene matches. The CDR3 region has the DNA TGTGCCAGCAGCACCCGCCGGCTAGCGGGGTACGGGGAGCTGTTTTTT. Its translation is CASSTRRLAGYGELFF.

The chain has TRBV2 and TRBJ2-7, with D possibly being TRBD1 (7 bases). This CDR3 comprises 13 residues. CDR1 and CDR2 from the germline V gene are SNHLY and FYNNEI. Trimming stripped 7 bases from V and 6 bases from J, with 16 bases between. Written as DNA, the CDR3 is TGTGCCAGCATCACAGGGGAGGCTCGCGAGCAGTACTTC. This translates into CASITGEAREQYF. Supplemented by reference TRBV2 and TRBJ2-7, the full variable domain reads EPEVTQTPSHQVTQMGQEVILRCVPISNHLYFYWYRQILGQKVEFLVSFYNNEISEKSEIFDDQFSVERPDGSNFTLKIRSTKLEDSAMYFCASITGEAREQYFGPGTRLTVT.

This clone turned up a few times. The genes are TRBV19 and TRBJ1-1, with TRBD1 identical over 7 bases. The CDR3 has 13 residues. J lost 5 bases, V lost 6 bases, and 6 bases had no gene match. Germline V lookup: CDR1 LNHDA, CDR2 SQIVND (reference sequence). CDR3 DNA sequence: TGTGCCAGTAGGGACAGGTACTCGACTGAAGCTTTCTTT. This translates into CASRDRYSTEAFF.

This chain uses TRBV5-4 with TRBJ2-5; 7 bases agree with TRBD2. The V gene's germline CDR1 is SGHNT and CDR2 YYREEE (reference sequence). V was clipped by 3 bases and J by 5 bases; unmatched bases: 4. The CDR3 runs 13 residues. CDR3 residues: CASSWREKETQYF. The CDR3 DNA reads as TGTGCCAGCAGCTGGCGGGAGAAGGAGACCCAGTACTTC.

CDR3 sequence reads: CASSAPSLGTNEKLFF. The CDR3 DNA sequence: TGTGCCAGCAGCGCCCCATCCCTGGGCACTAATGAAAAACTGTTTTTT. The chain is built from TRBV9 and TRBJ1-4; D not resolved. CDR1 and CDR2 from the germline V gene are SGDLS and YYNGEE. V was cut by 3 bases and J by 2 bases, with 14 bases left in between. The CDR3 spans 16 residues.

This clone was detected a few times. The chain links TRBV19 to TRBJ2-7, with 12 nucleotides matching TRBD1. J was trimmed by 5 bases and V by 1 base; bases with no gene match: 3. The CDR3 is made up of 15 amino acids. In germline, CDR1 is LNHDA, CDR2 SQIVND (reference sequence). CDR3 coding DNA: TGTGCCAGTAGTATAGTGGGGACAGGGGGCAACGAGCAGTACTTC. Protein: CASSIVGTGGNEQYF.

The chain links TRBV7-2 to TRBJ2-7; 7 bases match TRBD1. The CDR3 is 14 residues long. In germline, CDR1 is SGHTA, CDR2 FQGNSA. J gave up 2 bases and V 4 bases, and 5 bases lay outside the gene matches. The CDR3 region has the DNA TGTGCCAGCAGCTACTTCAGGGGGACCTACGAGCAGTACTTC. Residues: CASSYFRGTYEQYF.

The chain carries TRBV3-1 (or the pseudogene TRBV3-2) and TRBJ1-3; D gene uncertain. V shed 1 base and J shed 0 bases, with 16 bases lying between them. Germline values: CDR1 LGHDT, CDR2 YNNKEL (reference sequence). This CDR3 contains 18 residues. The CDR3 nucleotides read TGTGCCAGCAGCCAAGGGTTGGCAGACACCTACTCTGGAAACACCATATATTTT. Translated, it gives CASSQGLADTYSGNTIYF.

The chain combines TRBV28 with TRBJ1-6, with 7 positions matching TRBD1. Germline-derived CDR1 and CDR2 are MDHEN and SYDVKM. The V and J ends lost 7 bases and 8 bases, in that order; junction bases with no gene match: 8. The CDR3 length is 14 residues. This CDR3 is CASNYDRVYSPLHF. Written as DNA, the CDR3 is TGTGCCAGCAACTACGACAGGGTTTATTCACCCCTCCACTTT.

In DNA, the CDR3 is TGTGCCAGCAGTTTTGGGGGGTGGGCCTACGAGCAGTACTTC. Translation: CASSFGGWAYEQYF. The V call is TRBV28, the J call TRBJ2-7, with D possibly TRBD2 on 6 matching bases. The CDR3 length is 14 residues. Germline CDR1 and CDR2: MDHEN and SYDVKM. V dropped 3 bases and J dropped 2 bases, with 11 bases sitting between them.

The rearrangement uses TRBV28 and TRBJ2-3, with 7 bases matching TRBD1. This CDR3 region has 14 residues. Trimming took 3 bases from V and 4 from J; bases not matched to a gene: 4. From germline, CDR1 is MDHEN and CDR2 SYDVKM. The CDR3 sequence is CASSLQGVADTQYF. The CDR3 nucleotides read TGTGCCAGCAGTTTGCAGGGGGTGGCAGATACGCAGTATTTT.